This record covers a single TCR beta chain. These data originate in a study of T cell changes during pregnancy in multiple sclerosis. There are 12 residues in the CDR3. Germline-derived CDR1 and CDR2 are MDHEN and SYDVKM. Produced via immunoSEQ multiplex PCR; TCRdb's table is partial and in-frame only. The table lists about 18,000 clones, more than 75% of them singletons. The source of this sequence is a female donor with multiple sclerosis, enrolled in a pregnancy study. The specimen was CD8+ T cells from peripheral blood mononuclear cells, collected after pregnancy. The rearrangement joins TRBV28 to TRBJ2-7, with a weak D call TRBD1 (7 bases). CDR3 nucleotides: TGTGTCTGTGCCAGGGGGGCATACGAGCAGTACTTC. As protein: CVCARGAYEQYF.